What follows are 29 T cell receptor beta chains derived from one specimen sequenced in a study of cytomegalovirus exposure and HLA in healthy donors (dated by TCRdb to about 2017). To prepare the library, the immunoSEQ multiplex PCR assay was applied. A mixture of 60 forward primers for TCR Vbeta segments and 13 reverse primers for TCR Jbeta segments was used in the multiplex PCR. TCRdb carries this immuneACCESS record with in-frame sequences only. Its versions omit some clonotypes, under half of them owing to an unresolved V gene in the studies checked, with the rest unexplained. The sample table holds some 150,000 clones, of which around four fifths were seen once. About 1.6% of the sample is taken by the ten largest. The sequencing input was PBMCs. The receptors derive from a man aged 35 to 55 in good health and CMV-seronegative.

V usage is TRBV7-9 and J usage is TRBJ1-6; D unclear. Germline values: CDR1 SEHNR, CDR2 FQNEAQ (reference sequence). The CDR3 is made up of 14 amino acids. V was pared by 2 bases and J by 7 bases, with 9 bases between. The CDR3 DNA reads as TGTGCCAGCAGCTTAATGGGCACAAATTCACCCCTCCACTTT. The encoded protein is CASSLMGTNSPLHF.

The chain has TRBV13 and TRBJ2-1; D possibly corresponds to TRBD1 (6 bases). CDR3 length: 15 amino acids. CDR1 is PRHDT, CDR2 FYEKMQ, per germline (reference sequence). With 6 bases removed from V and 4 bases from J, the gap between germline ends came to 16 bases. CDR3 DNA: TGTGCCAGCAGACAAGGACAGACTTTATACAATGAGCAGTTCTTC. Its translation is CASRQGQTLYNEQFF.

This clone showed up just a few times. The chain carries TRBV27 and TRBJ2-2; 15 nucleotides match TRBD2. This CDR3 has 17 residues. V trimming: 5 bases; J trimming: 8 bases; junction bases outside the gene matches: 9. CDR1 and CDR2 from the germline V gene are MNHEY and SMNVEV (reference sequence). The CDR3 coding sequence is TGTGCCAGCAGTAGAAATACCGGGACTAGCGGGAGGGGGGAGCTGTTTTTT. Its protein product is CASSRNTGTSGRGELFF.

This chain connects TRBV28 to TRBJ2-3; 8 nucleotides agree with TRBD2. The V and J ends lost 2 bases and 1 base, in that order; junction bases with no gene match: 2. CDR1 and CDR2 (germline): MDHEN, SYDVKM. The CDR3 has 15 amino acids. The CDR3 protein is CASSLAGGRTDTQYF. DNA for the CDR3: TGTGCCAGCAGTTTAGCGGGGGGCCGCACAGATACGCAGTATTTT. Using reference TRBV28 and TRBJ2-3 for the parts outside the CDR3, the full variable domain is DVKVTQSSRYLVKRTGEKVFLECVQDMDHENMFWYRQDPGLGLRLIYFSYDVKMKEKGDIPEGYSVSREKKERFSLILESASTNQTSMYLCASSLAGGRTDTQYFGPGTRLTVL.

The chain uses TRBV11-2 and TRBJ2-2, with 10 bases that match TRBD2. The trim removed 0 bases at V and 7 bases at J, leaving 11 bases unmatched. There are 18 residues in the CDR3. Germline CDR1 and CDR2: SGHAT and FQNNGV. CDR3: CASSLDLGAGGLNGELFF. CDR3 nucleotides: TGTGCCAGCAGCTTAGATCTCGGAGCGGGGGGGCTGAACGGGGAGCTGTTTTTT.

The rearrangement uses TRBV10-2 and TRBJ2-5; D may be TRBD2 (6 bases). Germline CDR1 and CDR2: WSHSY and SAAADI. The V end lost 7 bases, the J end lost 5 bases, and 11 bases lay between the germline ends. This CDR3 spans 12 amino acids. For the CDR3, the DNA is TGCGCCAGCACAGGTGGAGGGGAGACCCAGTACTTC. It yields the protein CASTGGGETQYF.

With respect to this clone: The junction does not match germline at one end; this may be a read error. The J gene is TRBJ2-7, the V gene TRBV7-7, with 8 positions matching TRBD2. This CDR3 has 15 amino acids. Germline V gene data show CDR1 as SSHAT and CDR2 as FNYEAQ (reference sequence). The CDR3 here is CASSLTLAESYEQYF. The CDR3 nucleotides read TGTGCTAGCAGCTTGACACTAGCGGAGTCCTACGAGCAGTACTTC.

The gene calls are TRBV11-2 and TRBJ2-1; a weak D match, TRBD2 (5 bases). Germline-derived CDR1 and CDR2 are SGHAT and FQNNGV. The ends were cut back, 2 bases at V and 2 bases at J, with 10 bases in the middle. This CDR3 contains 15 residues. The CDR3 DNA reads TGTGCCAGCAGCTTATTCAGCGGCACCTACAATGAGCAGTTCTTC. This encodes CASSLFSGTYNEQFF.

The chain carries TRBV7-6 and TRBJ2-2, with 7 bases matching TRBD2. CDR1 is SGHVS and CDR2 is FNYEAQ in the germline V gene. V dropped 1 base and J dropped 1; count of bases not matched to a gene: 0. This CDR3 has 15 amino acids. The CDR3 is CASSLVAGNTGELFF. The CDR3 DNA reads as TGTGCCAGCAGCTTAGTAGCGGGGAACACCGGGGAGCTGTTTTTT.

The rearrangement links TRBV9 to TRBJ2-3, with a tentative D call TRBD2 (5 bases). V lost 1 base to trimming and J lost 2 bases, with 14 bases between them. The CDR3 spans 16 residues. Germline V gene data show CDR1 as SGDLS and CDR2 as YYNGEE. The DNA for the CDR3 is TGTGCCAGCAGCGTATCCCCGCGGGCTAACACAGATACGCAGTATTTT. Translating it yields CASSVSPRANTDTQYF.

The rearrangement joins TRBV6-6 to TRBJ1-4; D possibly corresponds to TRBD1 (5 bases). CDR3 length: 16 amino acids. Per the germline V gene, CDR1 is MNHNY and CDR2 is SVGAGI (reference sequence). The V end was cut by 0 bases, the J end by 0 bases, with 8 bases between. In DNA form, the CDR3 reads TGTGCCAGCAGTTACTCCCAGGGTGCAACTAATGAAAAACTGTTTTTT. It is translated as CASSYSQGATNEKLFF.

The chain is built from TRBV7-9 and TRBJ2-1, with D unclear. The CDR3 has 11 amino acids. Germline V gene lookup returns CDR1 SEHNR and CDR2 FQNEAQ (reference sequence). V lost 1 base to trimming and J lost 16 bases, with 11 bases between them. CDR3 in amino acids: CASSLGLDIFF. The CDR3 DNA is TGTGCCAGCAGCTTAGGCCTAGATATCTTCTTC.

This clone was found once. V is TRBV7-8 and J is TRBJ2-1; the match to TRBD1 covers 10 bases. Looked up from germline, CDR1 is SGHVS and CDR2 is FQNEAQ. The trim removed 4 bases at V and 7 bases at J, leaving 4 bases unmatched. This CDR3 is built from 14 residues. The CDR3 coding sequence is TGTGCCAGCAGCTACTGGACAGGGGGAAATGAGCAGTTCTTC. Encoded protein: CASSYWTGGNEQFF.

This sequence joins TRBV15 and TRBJ2-3, with 8 bases identical to TRBD1. CDR3 size: 17 residues. The V and J ends lost 0 bases and 1 base, in that order; junction bases with no gene match: 6. Germline lookup yields CDR1 LNHNV and CDR2 YYDKDF (reference sequence). CDR3 protein: CATSRDYAGGRTDTQYF. The DNA for the CDR3 is TGTGCCACCAGCAGAGATTACGCAGGGGGCCGCACAGATACGCAGTATTTT. Full variable domain (remainder filled in from reference TRBV15 and TRBJ2-3): DAMVIQNPRYQVTQFGKPVTLSCSQTLNHNVMYWYQQKSSQAPKLLFHYYDKDFNNEADTPDNFQSRRPNTSFCFLDIRSPGLGDTAMYLCATSRDYAGGRTDTQYFGPGTRLTVL.

As for this clone: An end of the junction differs from the germline gene, which may be a read error. The chain combines TRBV7-9 with TRBJ1-2; TRBD1 aligns across 8 bases. The V gene's germline CDR1 is SEHNR and CDR2 FQNEAQ (reference sequence). The CDR3 totals 15 residues. The CDR3: CSSSLTSGTGYGYTF. As DNA, the CDR3 is TGTTCCAGCAGCTTAACATCCGGGACAGGCTATGGCTACACCTTC.

This chain connects TRBV10-3 to TRBJ2-7; D is possibly TRBD1 (6 bases). Germline-derived CDR1 and CDR2 are ENHRY and SYGVKD. V lost 6 bases, J lost 3 bases, and 18 bases lay in between. The CDR3 runs 15 residues. In DNA, the CDR3 is TGTGCCATCAGGAACACCACAGGGTCCCGCTACGAGCAGTACTTC. It is translated as CAIRNTTGSRYEQYF.

The chain is built from TRBV14 and TRBJ2-1, with TRBD1 matching over 8 bases. Trimming removed 0 bases from V and 4 bases from J; junction bases left unmatched: 11. This CDR3 has 18 amino acids. Germline V CDR1 and CDR2: SGHDN, FVKESK. DNA of the CDR3: TGTGCCAGCAGCCAAGATTATGCAGGGGGCGATTCTTACAATGAGCAGTTCTTC. This gives the protein CASSQDYAGGDSYNEQFF. The whole variable domain, filled in from reference TRBV14 and TRBJ2-1, reads EAGVTQFPSHSVIEKGQTVTLRCDPISGHDNLYWYRRVMGKEIKFLLHFVKESKQDESGMPNNRFLAERTGGTYSTLKVQPAELEDSGVYFCASSQDYAGGDSYNEQFFGPGTRLTVL.

The chain uses TRBV7-3 and TRBJ2-7, with a tentative D call TRBD1 (5 bases). V was clipped by 1 base and J by 8 bases, with 15 bases between them. The CDR3 totals 14 residues. The germline V gene has CDR1 SGHTA and CDR2 FQGTGA. CDR3 residues: CASSLISRDPQQYF. DNA for the CDR3: TGTGCCAGCAGCTTAATTTCCAGGGATCCCCAGCAGTACTTC.

This clone appeared once. The chain couples TRBV2 to TRBJ1-3; maybe TRBD1 (6 bases). V shed 7 bases and J shed 2 bases, with 12 bases lying between them. Germline V gene data show CDR1 as SNHLY and CDR2 as FYNNEI. This CDR3 is 14 amino acids long. The CDR3 loop is CASTQTGTGNTIYF. The DNA for the CDR3 is TGTGCCAGCACCCAAACAGGGACTGGAAACACCATATATTTT.

The J gene is TRBJ1-1, the V gene TRBV5-1; the match to TRBD1 covers 8 bases. The V gene end was trimmed by 4 bases and the J gene end by 0 bases; junction bases not matched to a gene: 11. CDR3 length: 17 amino acids. Per germline, CDR1 SGHRS and CDR2 YFSETQ. DNA of the CDR3: TGCGCCAGCAGCCTAGGACAGGGCGCGGGGTTGAACACTGAAGCTTTCTTT. Amino acids: CASSLGQGAGLNTEAFF. The whole variable domain, filled in from reference TRBV5-1 and TRBJ1-1, reads KAGVTQTPRYLIKTRGQQVTLSCSPISGHRSVSWYQQTPGQGLQFLFEYFSETQRNKGNFPGRFSGRQFSNSRSEMNVSTLELGDSALYLCASSLGQGAGLNTEAFFGQGTRLTVV.

This sequence joins TRBV2 and TRBJ1-4; 9 bases match TRBD1. The CDR3 extends over 19 amino acids. Germline lookup yields CDR1 SNHLY and CDR2 FYNNEI. V was clipped by 6 bases and J by 8 bases; unmatched bases: 22. Here the CDR3 reads CASRADRGIFSEREEKLFF. The CDR3 DNA follows: TGTGCCAGCAGGGCGGACAGGGGCATTTTTAGCGAAAGGGAAGAAAAACTGTTTTTT. The full variable domain, with the rest looked up from reference TRBV2 and TRBJ1-4, is EPEVTQTPSHQVTQMGQEVILRCVPISNHLYFYWYRQILGQKVEFLVSFYNNEISEKSEIFDDQFSVERPDGSNFTLKIRSTKLEDSAMYFCASRADRGIFSEREEKLFFGSGTQLSVL.

The rearrangement uses TRBV5-1 and TRBJ2-3; TRBD2 aligns across 14 bases. V lost 3 bases, J lost 4 bases, and 7 bases stayed unmatched. This CDR3 region has 17 residues. Germline-derived CDR1 and CDR2 are SGHRS and YFSETQ. CDR3 loop: CASSSGTSGSLADTQYF. As DNA, the CDR3 is TGCGCCAGCAGCTCCGGGACTAGCGGGAGTTTGGCAGATACGCAGTATTTT.

The chain is built from TRBV7-6 and TRBJ2-1; 7 bases fit TRBD1. Per the germline V gene, CDR1 is SGHVS and CDR2 is FNYEAQ. CDR3 length equals 17 residues. The V segment lost 5 bases and the J segment 8 bases; nucleotides outside the gene matches: 18. CDR3 nucleotides: TGTGCCAGCAGCCCCCTCCCCGGGACAGTACTAATGGATGAGCAGTTCTTC. This sequence encodes CASSPLPGTVLMDEQFF.

The rearrangement joins TRBV9 to TRBJ2-1; possibly TRBD2 for D (6 bases). This CDR3 is 17 amino acids long. Germline values: CDR1 SGDLS, CDR2 YYNGEE. The V gene lost 0 bases and the J gene lost 3 bases, with 16 bases spanning the gap. In DNA form, the CDR3 reads TGTGCCAGCAGCGTAGCCGACCGCGGCGGGGTCTACAATGAGCAGTTCTTC. This gives the protein CASSVADRGGVYNEQFF.

The chain employs TRBV5-1 and TRBJ2-3, with 8 bases that match TRBD2. Germline CDR1 reads SGHRS; CDR2 reads YFSETQ. V lost 0 bases to trimming and J lost 3 bases; unmatched junction nucleotides: 6. This CDR3 is built from 16 residues. DNA of the CDR3: TGCGCCAGCAGCTTGGGGTTAGCGGGGCCTACAGATACGCAGTATTTT. Translated, it gives CASSLGLAGPTDTQYF.

The rearrangement joins TRBV5-1 to TRBJ2-1; 11 bases are shared with TRBD2. V was pared by 4 bases and J by 2 bases, with 8 bases of the junction left unmatched. CDR1 and CDR2 (germline): SGHRS, YFSETQ. The CDR3 runs to 17 residues. The CDR3 loop reads CASSPPLAGETYNEQFF. Here the CDR3 DNA reads TGCGCCAGCAGCCCCCCACTAGCGGGAGAAACCTACAATGAGCAGTTCTTC.

The chain links TRBV9 to TRBJ1-2; 8 bases fit TRBD1. The germline gives CDR1 SGDLS, CDR2 YYNGEE. V lost 5 bases to trimming and J lost 8 bases; unmatched junction nucleotides: 5. The CDR3 covers 12 residues. The CDR3 sequence: CASRDRGEGYTF. CDR3 DNA: TGTGCCAGCAGAGACAGGGGTGAGGGCTACACCTTC.

The chain carries TRBV7-6 and TRBJ2-7; D might be TRBD1 (6 bases). Trimming cost V 5 bases and J 1 base, with 24 bases left between them. This CDR3 is built from 18 residues. Germline V gene lookup returns CDR1 SGHVS and CDR2 FNYEAQ. CDR3 in DNA: TGTGCCAGCAGCCATATAGGGACATTAATAGAGGGTTCCTACGAGCAGTACTTC. Its protein is CASSHIGTLIEGSYEQYF.

This chain links TRBV29-1 with TRBJ1-1; D ambiguous. The CDR3 extends over 11 amino acids. CDR1 is SQVTM, CDR2 ANQGSEA, per germline. Trimming shortened V by 4 bases and J by 0 bases, and 3 bases separated the two germline ends. The CDR3 DNA reads as TGCAGCGTTGCGTTGAACACTGAAGCTTTCTTT. It specifies CSVALNTEAFF.